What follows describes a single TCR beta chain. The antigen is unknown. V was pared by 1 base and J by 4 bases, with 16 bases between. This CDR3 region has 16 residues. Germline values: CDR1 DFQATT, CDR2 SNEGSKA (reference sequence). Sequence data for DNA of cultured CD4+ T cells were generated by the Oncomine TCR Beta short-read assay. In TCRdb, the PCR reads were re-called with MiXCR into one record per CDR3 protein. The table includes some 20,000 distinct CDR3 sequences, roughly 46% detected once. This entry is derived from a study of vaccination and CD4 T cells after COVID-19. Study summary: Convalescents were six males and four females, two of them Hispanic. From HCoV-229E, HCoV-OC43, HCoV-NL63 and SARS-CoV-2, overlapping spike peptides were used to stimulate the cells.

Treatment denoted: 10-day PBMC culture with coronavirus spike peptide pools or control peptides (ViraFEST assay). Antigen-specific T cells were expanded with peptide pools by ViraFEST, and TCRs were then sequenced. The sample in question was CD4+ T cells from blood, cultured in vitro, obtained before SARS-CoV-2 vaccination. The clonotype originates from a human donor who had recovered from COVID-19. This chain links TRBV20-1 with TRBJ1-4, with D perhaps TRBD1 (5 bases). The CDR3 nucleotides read TGCAGTGCTAGAGCCGCCAAACCACAGGTTAATGAAAAACTGTTTTTT. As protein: CSARAAKPQVNEKLFF.